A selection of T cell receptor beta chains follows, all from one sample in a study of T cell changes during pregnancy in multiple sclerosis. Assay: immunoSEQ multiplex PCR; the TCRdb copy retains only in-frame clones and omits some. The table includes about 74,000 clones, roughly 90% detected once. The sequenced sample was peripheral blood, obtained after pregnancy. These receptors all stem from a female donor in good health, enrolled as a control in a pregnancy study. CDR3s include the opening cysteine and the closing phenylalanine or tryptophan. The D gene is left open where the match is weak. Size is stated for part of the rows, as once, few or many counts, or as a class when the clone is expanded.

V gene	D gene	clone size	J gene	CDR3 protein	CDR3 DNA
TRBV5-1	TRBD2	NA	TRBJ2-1	CASSLLGGTPHEQFF	TGCGCCAGCAGCTTGCTGGGGGGGACGCCGCATGAGCAGTTCTTC
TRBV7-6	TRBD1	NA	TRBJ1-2	CASSLGQGLGGYTF	TGTGCCAGCAGCTTAGGACAGGGTTTGGGTGGCTACACCTTC
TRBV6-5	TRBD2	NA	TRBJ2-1	CASSSMTSGVDEQFF	TGTGCCAGCAGTTCCATGACTAGCGGGGTCGATGAGCAGTTCTTC
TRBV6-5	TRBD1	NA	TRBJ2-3	CASWDRGVADTQYF	TGTGCCAGCTGGGACAGGGGTGTCGCAGATACGCAGTATTTT
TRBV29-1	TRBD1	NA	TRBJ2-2	CSVQTGINTGELFF	TGCAGCGTGCAGACAGGGATTAACACCGGGGAGCTGTTTTTT
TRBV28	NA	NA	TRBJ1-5	CASSRGGSNQPQHF	TGTGCCAGCAGTCGAGGTGGAAGCAATCAGCCCCAGCATTTT
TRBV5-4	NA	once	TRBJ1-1	CASSLAGYTEAFF	TGTGCCAGCAGCTTGGCAGGGTACACTGAAGCTTTCTTT
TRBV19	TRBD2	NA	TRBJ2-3	CASSIPRGGHADTQYF	TGTGCCAGTAGTATTCCCCGCGGGGGGCACGCAGATACGCAGTATTTT
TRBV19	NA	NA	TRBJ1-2	CASSTNSRSPLTF	TGTGCCAGTAGTACAAACAGCCGGTCACCGCTCACCTTC
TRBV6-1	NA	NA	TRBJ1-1	CASSEWEGRTEAFF	TGTGCCAGCAGTGAATGGGAGGGGCGCACTGAAGCTTTCTTT
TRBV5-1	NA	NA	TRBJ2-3	CASSQGQWADTQYF	TGCGCCAGCAGTCAGGGGCAATGGGCAGATACGCAGTATTTT
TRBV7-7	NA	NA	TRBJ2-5	CASSPKQGGWETQYF	TGTGCCAGCAGCCCGAAGCAGGGGGGATGGGAGACCCAGTACTTC
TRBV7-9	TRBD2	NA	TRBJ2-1	CASSRLPAGVSYNEQFF	TGTGCCAGCAGCCGCCTACCGGCGGGAGTAAGTTACAATGAGCAGTTCTTC
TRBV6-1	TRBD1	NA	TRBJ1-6	CASSESGGTDNSPLHF	TGTGCCAGCAGTGAATCCGGAGGGACAGACAATTCACCCCTCCACTTT
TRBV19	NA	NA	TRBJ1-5	CASSIVGGGNQPQHF	TGTGCCAGTAGTATTGTGGGGGGAGGCAATCAGCCCCAGCATTTT
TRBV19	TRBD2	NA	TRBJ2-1	CASRPGLPYNEQFF	TGTGCCAGTAGACCGGGACTACCATACAATGAGCAGTTCTTC
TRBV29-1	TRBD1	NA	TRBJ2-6	CSVAGTGRSGANVLTF	TGCAGCGTAGCAGGGACAGGGCGATCTGGGGCCAACGTCCTGACTTTC
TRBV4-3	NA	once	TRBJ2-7	CASSQVPGGSYEQYF	TGCGCCAGCAGCCAAGTGCCCGGGGGAAGCTACGAGCAGTACTTC
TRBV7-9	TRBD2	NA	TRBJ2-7	CASTGLAGAVAYEQYF	TGTGCCAGCACCGGACTAGCGGGAGCCGTAGCCTACGAGCAGTACTTC
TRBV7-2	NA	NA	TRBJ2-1	CASSPEGADEQFF	TGTGCCAGCAGCCCGGAGGGGGCGGATGAGCAGTTCTTC
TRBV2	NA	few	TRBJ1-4	CASSLSGWGGREKLFF	TGTGCCAGCAGCTTATCCGGCTGGGGCGGGAGAGAAAAACTGTTTTTT
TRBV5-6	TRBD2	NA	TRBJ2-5	CASSLGPSAGGPQQETQYF	TGTGCCAGCAGCTTGGGGCCTAGTGCGGGGGGGCCTCAACAAGAGACCCAGTACTTC
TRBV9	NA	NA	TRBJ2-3	CASSVETRADTQYF	TGTGCCAGCAGCGTAGAAACTAGAGCAGATACGCAGTATTTT
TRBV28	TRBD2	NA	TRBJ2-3	CASSSTSLTDITDTQYF	TGTGCCAGCAGTTCGACTAGCCTTACAGACATCACCGATACGCAGTATTTT
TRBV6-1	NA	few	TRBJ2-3	CASRKTGEPDTQYF	TGTGCCAGCAGGAAGACAGGAGAACCAGATACGCAGTATTTT
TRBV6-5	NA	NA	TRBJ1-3	CASRPLGGSNTIYF	TGTGCCAGCAGACCCCTGGGGGGTTCAAACACCATATATTTT
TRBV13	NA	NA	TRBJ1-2	CASSPSLGDQSYGYTF	TGTGCCAGCAGCCCGTCGCTGGGAGACCAAAGCTATGGCTACACCTTC
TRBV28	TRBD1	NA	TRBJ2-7	CASRGGQDEYEQYF	TGTGCCAGCAGAGGGGGCCAGGATGAATACGAGCAGTACTTC
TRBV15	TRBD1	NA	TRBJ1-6	CATSRDRDRDGPALHF	TGTGCCACCAGCAGAGATCGGGACAGGGACGGGCCGGCCCTCCACTTT
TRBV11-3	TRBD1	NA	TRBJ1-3	CASSLVVGDRNTIYF	TGTGCCAGCAGCTTAGTAGTGGGGGACAGGAACACCATATATTTT
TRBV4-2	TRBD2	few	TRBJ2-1	CASSHIESSGGANEQFF	TGTGCCAGCAGCCACATTGAATCTAGCGGGGGGGCCAATGAGCAGTTCTTC
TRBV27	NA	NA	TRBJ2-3	CASSFFSRTDTQYF	TGTGCCAGCAGTTTTTTTAGTCGCACAGATACGCAGTATTTT
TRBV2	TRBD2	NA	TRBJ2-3	CASSGDWTSGGRSTDTQYF	TGTGCCAGCAGTGGTGATTGGACTAGCGGGGGCCGAAGCACAGATACGCAGTATTTT
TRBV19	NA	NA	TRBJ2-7	CASSIDLSFYEQYF	TGTGCCAGTAGTATAGATCTGAGCTTCTACGAGCAGTACTTC
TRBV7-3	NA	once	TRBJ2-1	CASSLGRGTNNEQFF	TGTGCCAGCAGCTTGGGTAGGGGGACTAACAATGAGCAGTTCTTC
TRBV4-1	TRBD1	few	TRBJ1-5	CASSSRGSEQPQHF	TGCGCCAGCAGCTCCAGGGGGAGCGAGCAGCCCCAGCATTTT
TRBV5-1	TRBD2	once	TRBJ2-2	CASSLVGLAGVVNTGELFF	TGCGCCAGCAGCTTGGTTGGGCTAGCGGGGGTCGTAAACACCGGGGAGCTGTTTTTT
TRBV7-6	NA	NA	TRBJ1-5	CASSLVWRWNQPQHF	TGTGCCAGCAGCTTAGTCTGGCGGTGGAATCAGCCCCAGCATTTT
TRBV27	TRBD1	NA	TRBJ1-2	CASSTRDRGYGYTF	TGTGCCAGCAGTACCCGGGACAGGGGGTATGGCTACACCTTC
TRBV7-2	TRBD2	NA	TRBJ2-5	CASSLGASGRRETQYF	TGTGCCAGCAGCTTAGGGGCTAGCGGGAGACGAGAGACCCAGTACTTC
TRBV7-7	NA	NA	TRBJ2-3	CASSPLQNTDTQYF	TGTGCTAGCAGCCCCCTCCAGAACACAGATACGCAGTATTTT
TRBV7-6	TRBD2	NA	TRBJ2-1	CASSLGPPLAGGTYNEQFF	TGTGCCAGCAGCTTAGGGCCCCCCCTAGCGGGGGGAACCTACAATGAGCAGTTCTTC